This T cell receptor beta chain was sequenced for a study of blood T cell repertoires in COVID-19 (TCRdb year 2020). In the study overall: The collaborator samples originated in the United States, Italy and Spain and spanned the acute and convalescent phases of COVID-19. The prospective study material was composed of cDNA or gDNA derived from T cells, B-cell-depleted T cells, or PBMCs. The dataset comprised deeply sampled blood TCRbeta repertoires from subjects exposed to, actively infected with, or recovered from COVID-19. The repertoires were released in a freely available public database intended as a resource for research on the immune response to SARS-CoV-2. Samples came from the ongoing ImmuneRACE study (first 160 participants) plus 1,254 subjects from 6 global collaborators. Sample metadata almost always included a de-identified subject ID, COVID-19 status, age in years and sex. Where available, HLA class I and class II types were obtained from metadata supplied by the sample provider rather than from assay-based typing. General study outcomes and caveats: The amount of clinical and demographic metadata varied by source and participant and was provided uncurated.

In Seattle, one collaborating source enrolled patients while the infection was active and tracked those patients longitudinally over the course of disease. Collaborating institutions collected whole blood in K2EDTA tubes following their own protocols. For TCRbeta analysis, collaborators shipped samples as frozen whole blood, isolated PBMCs, or DNA extracted from either of those sample types. CDR1 MDHEN and CDR2 SYDVKM are derived from the germline V gene. The CDR3 runs 19 residues from the cysteine to the phenylalanine. Just CDR3 DNA is preserved here, 57 bases in frame from base 1. The V end gives up 1 base and the J end 3 bases, leaving 13 bases in the junction not matched to a gene. This clone was seen only once. What antigen it recognizes has not been identified. Within one base of it there is no much larger clone, and no base qualities were kept. TCRbeta CDR3 regions were amplified from genomic DNA by means of the immunoSEQ Assay, a bias-controlled multiplex PCR. In the original analysis: Within the assay, amplification of reference gene primers was used to estimate how many nucleated cells each sample contained. Sequence reads were collapsed and filtered to measure the absolute abundance of every unique TCRbeta CDR3 rearrangement. For each sample, productive Simpson clonality was calculated by taking the square root of Simpson's diversity index across productive rearrangements. Drawn from immuneACCESS, this table holds only the in-frame rearrangements with V and J called that TCRdb kept. Clones are partly lost; checked studies trace under half to an unresolved V gene and leave the rest unexplained. The DNA was the basis for D and trimming; V, J and clone size are from that table. This sample lists about 330,000 clones; 87% were detected once. Roughly 9.9% of the sample comes from the top ten.

The rearranged chain carries TRBV28 and TRBJ2-7; TRBD1 agrees with 12 junctional bases. The sequencing input was peripheral blood. The clonotype comes from a man between 25 and 39 years old with COVID-19, enrolled during active disease. DNA sequence: TGTGCCAGCAGTTTATTTGGGGCCTACCGGGACAGGGGGCTCTACGAGCAGTACTTC. Translation gives CASSLFGAYRDRGLYEQYF.